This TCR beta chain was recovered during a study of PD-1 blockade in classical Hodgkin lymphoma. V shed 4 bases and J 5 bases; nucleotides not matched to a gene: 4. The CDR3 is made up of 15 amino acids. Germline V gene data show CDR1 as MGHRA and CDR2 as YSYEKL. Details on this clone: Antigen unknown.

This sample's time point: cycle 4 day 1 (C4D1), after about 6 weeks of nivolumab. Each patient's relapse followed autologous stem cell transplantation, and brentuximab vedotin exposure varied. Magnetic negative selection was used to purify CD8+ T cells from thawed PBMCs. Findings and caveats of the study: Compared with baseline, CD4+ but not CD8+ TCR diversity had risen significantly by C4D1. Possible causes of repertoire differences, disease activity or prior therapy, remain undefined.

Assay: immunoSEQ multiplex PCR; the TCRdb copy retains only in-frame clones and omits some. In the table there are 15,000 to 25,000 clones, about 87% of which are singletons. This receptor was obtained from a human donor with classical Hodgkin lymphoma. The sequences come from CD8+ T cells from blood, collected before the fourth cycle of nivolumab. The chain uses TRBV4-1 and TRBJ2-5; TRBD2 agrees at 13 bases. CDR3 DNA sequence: TGCGCCAGCAGCCGGGGACTAGCGGGAACTGAGACCCAGTACTTC. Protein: CASSRGLAGTETQYF.